This T cell receptor (beta chain) originates from a study of human T cells and chemical hapten exposure. TCRdb re-derived calls from the RACE reads in MiXCR, one entry per CDR3 protein. The sample records fewer than 200,000 distinct CDR3 sequences, 28% being singletons. V lost 4 bases and J 2 bases, leaving 12 bases between the germline ends. The CDR3 consists of 14 residues. Germline CDR1 LGHNA, CDR2 YNFKEQ. Regarding time point: patch test 3, about 24 weeks after DPC sensitization. Treatment in this sample: therapeutic diphenylcyclopropenone sensitization with weekly scalp DPC. The sample here was whole blood, taken in connection with sensitization to the hapten diphenylcyclopropenone (DPC). J is TRBJ2-7 and V is TRBV4-2; D tentatively reads TRBD1 or TRBD2 (5 bases each). This clonotype originated in a woman aged 18-29 years with alopecia areata. Some clones in this sample may be carry-over from other donors' samples. The CDR3 spells CASSRTRGPYEQYF. CDR3 DNA sequence: TGTGCCAGCAGCCGAACCCGGGGCCCCTACGAGCAGTACTTC.